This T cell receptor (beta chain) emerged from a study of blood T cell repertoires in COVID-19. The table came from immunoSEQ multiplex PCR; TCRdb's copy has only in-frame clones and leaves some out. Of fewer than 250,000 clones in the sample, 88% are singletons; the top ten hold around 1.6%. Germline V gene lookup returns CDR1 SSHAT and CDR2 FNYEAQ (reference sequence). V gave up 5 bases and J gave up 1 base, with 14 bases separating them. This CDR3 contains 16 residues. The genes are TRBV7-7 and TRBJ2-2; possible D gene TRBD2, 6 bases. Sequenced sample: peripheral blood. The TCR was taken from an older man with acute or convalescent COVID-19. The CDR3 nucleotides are TGTGCCAGCAGCCAGACCAGCGGGCTGAACACCGGGGAGCTGTTTTTT. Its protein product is CASSQTSGLNTGELFF.